The present T cell receptor (beta chain) was sequenced within a study of T cells in Graves' hyperthyroidism and ophthalmopathy. The CDR3 is 15 amino acids. In germline, CDR1 is SQVTM, CDR2 ANQGSEA. Trimming pared 8 bases from V and 2 bases from J, leaving 21 bases between. From RNA transcripts, TCR beta CDR3 regions were amplified. The study used the HTBI primer set for a first-round RT-PCR of the TCR CDR3. TCRdb re-called the multiplex PCR reads through MiXCR, storing one row per CDR3 protein. The sample records about 540,000 distinct CDR3 sequences, about 45% being singletons. The source of this sequence is a woman aged 18-29 years with Graves' hyperthyroidism. V gene TRBV29-1 combines with J gene TRBJ1-1, with D possibly matching TRBD1 (5 bases). Sequencing was done on a sample of peripheral blood or thyroid tissue (not recorded which). DNA for the CDR3: TGCAGCAGTTCAACCTCCGGGACGGTTAACACTGAAGCTTTCTTT. Translating gives CSSSTSGTVNTEAFF.